One sample yielded the 28 T cell receptor beta chains listed below, sequenced in a study of blood T cells in healthy people across ages. A second PCR, run for about 6 to 11 cycles, used a sample-barcoded 5' primer plus a J-beta primer mix. TCRdb redid the calling of the 5' RACE reads with MiXCR, one entry per CDR3 protein. Here the sample spans about 1.4 million distinct CDR3 sequences, roughly 60% being singletons. The sequenced sample was blood. Source of these receptors: a man younger than 30 in good health.

There are a few counts of this clonotype. The chain uses TRBV29-1 and TRBJ2-1; the D gene is possibly TRBD2 (5 bases). CDR1 SQVTM and CDR2 ANQGSEA come from the germline V gene. The CDR3 totals 12 residues. Trimming shortened V by 8 bases and J by 7 bases, and 15 bases separated the two germline ends. In DNA form, the CDR3 reads TGCAGCCTACTCGGGAACGCTAATGAGCAGTTCTTC. Residues: CSLLGNANEQFF.

The gene calls are TRBV12-3 or TRBV12-4 and TRBJ1-6; TRBD1 is a possible D gene (6 bases). With 7 bases removed from V and 7 bases from J, the gap between germline ends came to 11 bases. CDR3 length: 13 amino acids. The CDR3 sequence is CASTDRLNSPLHF. The DNA of the CDR3 is TGTGCCAGCACTGACAGGTTGAATTCACCCCTCCACTTT.

J is TRBJ2-6 and V is TRBV3-1, with TRBD1 identical over 11 bases. Germline V gene lookup returns CDR1 LGHDT and CDR2 YNNKEL (reference sequence). The CDR3 runs to 17 residues. V dropped 6 bases and J dropped 4; count of bases not matched to a gene: 8. In nucleotides, the CDR3 is TGTGCCAGCAGACACGGGACAGGGGGTAACGGGGCCAACGTCCTGACTTTC. This translates into CASRHGTGGNGANVLTF. Combining the CDR3 with reference TRBV3-1 and TRBJ2-6 gives the whole variable domain DTAVSQTPKYLVTQMGNDKSIKCEQNLGHDTMYWYKQDSKKFLKIMFSYNNKELIINETVPNRFSPKSPDKAHLNLHINSLELGDSAVYFCASRHGTGGNGANVLTFGAGSRLTVL.

The chain recombines TRBV7-8 with TRBJ2-5; 7 bases are shared with TRBD2. The V segment lost 1 base and the J segment 7 bases; nucleotides outside the gene matches: 9. The CDR3 runs to 15 residues. Germline CDR1 reads SGHVS; CDR2 reads FQNEAQ. In DNA, the CDR3 is TGTGCCAGCAGCTTAGTTAGGGCGGGAGAAAGGACCCAGTACTTC. This codes for CASSLVRAGERTQYF.

This clonotype was seen only a few times. The chain combines TRBV7-9 with TRBJ2-7; possibly TRBD1 for D (5 bases). Germline lookup yields CDR1 SEHNR and CDR2 FQNEAQ (reference sequence). V lost 6 bases and J 3 bases, leaving 15 bases between the germline ends. This CDR3 is 14 amino acids long. CDR3 amino acids: CASRHNRIDYEQYF. In DNA, the CDR3 is TGTGCCAGCAGACACAACAGGATCGACTACGAGCAGTACTTC.

The chain employs TRBV20-1 and TRBJ2-4; 7 positions agree with TRBD1. CDR1 and CDR2 (germline): DFQATT, SNEGSKA (reference sequence). The length of the CDR3 is 13 residues. Unmatched junction bases numbered 8, after V lost 0 bases and J lost 12 bases. The CDR3 region is CSARDAQGSTQYF. The CDR3 DNA reads as TGCAGTGCTAGAGATGCACAGGGGTCGACTCAGTACTTC.

The CDR3 here is CASSGIASRPQETQYF. The CDR3 region has the DNA TGTGCCAGCAGTGGAATAGCAAGCCGTCCCCAAGAGACCCAGTACTTC. The rearrangement joins TRBV6-1 to TRBJ2-5; unclear D gene. Germline CDR1 MNHNS, CDR2 SASEGT. The CDR3 is made up of 16 amino acids. Trimming took off 4 bases at V and 1 base at J, with 16 bases between the two ends.

The chain joins TRBV27 to TRBJ2-1; either TRBD1 or TRBD2 may supply D (6 bases each). Germline lookup yields CDR1 MNHEY and CDR2 SMNVEV (reference sequence). The CDR3 runs 15 residues. Trimming left V 3 bases short and J 1 base short, with 10 bases between. CDR3 loop: CASSFGGRSYNEQFF. The CDR3 nucleotides are TGTGCCAGCAGTTTCGGGGGCCGATCCTACAATGAGCAGTTCTTC.

CDR3 sequence (DNA): TGTGCCAGCAGTTCCCGGGGAGGGGTTGAGACCCAGTACTTC. Translated: CASSSRGGVETQYF. This chain uses TRBV12-3 or TRBV12-4 with TRBJ2-5; 7 nucleotides match TRBD2. With 4 bases clipped from V and 5 bases from J, the junction kept 7 bases outside the gene matches. The CDR3 runs to 14 residues.

This clonotype was seen once. The rearrangement links TRBV6-4 to TRBJ2-1, with 10 bases fitting TRBD2. The germline gives CDR1 MRHNA, CDR2 SNTAGT. This CDR3 comprises 18 residues. V trimming: 5 bases; J trimming: 7 bases; junction bases outside the gene matches: 17. CDR3 bases: TGTGCCAGCAGTCTACTGACTAGCGGGTTCCTCGGGGGGAATGAGCAGTTCTTC. Its translation is CASSLLTSGFLGGNEQFF.

J is TRBJ2-3 and V is TRBV20-1; D is undetermined. The CDR3 extends over 15 amino acids. The V end was cut by 0 bases, the J end by 6 bases, with 16 bases between. Germline V gene data show CDR1 as DFQATT and CDR2 as SNEGSKA (reference sequence). The CDR3 region has the DNA TGCAGTGCTAGAGACTTTGACCGGAAGTGGGATACGCAGTATTTT. Amino acids: CSARDFDRKWDTQYF.

This clonotype was counted between two and nine times. The V and J genes are TRBV7-9 and TRBJ2-3; D call uncertain. Germline loops: CDR1 SEHNR, CDR2 FQNEAQ (reference sequence). Trimming took off 3 bases at V and 4 bases at J, with 11 bases between the two ends. This CDR3 spans 14 amino acids. The DNA for the CDR3 is TGTGCCAGCAGCTTGCGGCAACCGGCAGATACGCAGTATTTT. It codes for CASSLRQPADTQYF. Full variable domain (rest looked up from reference TRBV7-9 and TRBJ2-3): DTGVSQNPRHKITKRGQNVTFRCDPISEHNRLYWYRQTLGQGPEFLTYFQNEAQLEKSRLLSDRFSAERPKGSFSTLEIQRTEQGDSAMYLCASSLRQPADTQYFGPGTRLTVL.

This chain uses TRBV29-1 with TRBJ2-7; D possibly corresponds to TRBD2 (6 bases). The CDR3 is 14 residues long. CDR1 is SQVTM and CDR2 is ANQGSEA in the germline V gene. Trimming pared 0 bases from V and 7 bases from J, leaving 16 bases between. The CDR3 nucleotides are TGCAGCGTTGAAGACAGGAGGGAAACGGGGGAGCAGTACTTC. It translates to CSVEDRRETGEQYF.

This clonotype was observed a few times. The genes are TRBV4-1 and TRBJ2-1, with 9 bases identical to TRBD2. The V and J ends lost 1 base and 7 bases, in that order; junction bases with no gene match: 5. CDR1 and CDR2 from the germline V gene are MGHRA and YSYEKL. The CDR3 has 15 amino acids. The CDR3 is CASSQVPSGANEQFF. CDR3 coding DNA: TGCGCCAGCAGCCAAGTGCCTAGCGGGGCTAATGAGCAGTTCTTC.

The chain is built from TRBV20-1 and TRBJ2-3; perhaps D is TRBD1 or TRBD2 (5 bases each). Germline V CDR1 and CDR2: DFQATT, SNEGSKA (reference sequence). The CDR3 is 16 residues long. V was shortened by 0 bases and J by 8 bases, with 21 bases between the two germline ends. The CDR3 reads CSARDSRGRVRGTQYF. Written as DNA, the CDR3 is TGCAGTGCTAGAGATTCGAGGGGACGGGTCAGAGGTACGCAGTATTTT.

This clonotype showed up just once. V usage is TRBV7-9 and J usage is TRBJ1-2; D possibly corresponds to TRBD1 (6 bases). This CDR3 has 16 residues. Deletions cut 5 bases from V and 4 bases from J, with 20 bases between. From germline, CDR1 is SEHNR and CDR2 FQNEAQ (reference sequence). The CDR3, as DNA: TGTGCCAGCAGCACCTCGAAACAGGGTTTGTTCTATGGCTACACCTTC. Its protein is CASSTSKQGLFYGYTF.

This clonotype turned up a few times. This chain joins TRBV29-1 and TRBJ2-4; 7 nucleotides align to TRBD2. J lost 5 bases, V lost 7 bases, and 5 bases had no gene match. Per the germline V gene, CDR1 is SQVTM and CDR2 is ANQGSEA. This CDR3 is 12 amino acids long. DNA of the CDR3: TGCAGCGCGGGGGGTGGCCAAAACATTCAGTACTTC. It codes for CSAGGGQNIQYF.

The V and J genes are TRBV7-9 and TRBJ2-5; tentative D call: TRBD1 (5 bases). Judging by the DNA end, TRBJ2-7 fits better; the J call may be wrong. There are 15 residues in the CDR3. The germline gives CDR1 SEHNR, CDR2 FQNEAQ (reference sequence). The CDR3 region is CASSQTGSWGYEQYF. The CDR3 bases are TGTGCCAGCAGCCAAACAGGATCATGGGGCTACGAGCAGTACTTC.

This clonotype is a singleton in its sample. The rearrangement uses TRBV27 and TRBJ2-3; possible D gene TRBD2, 5 bases. This CDR3 has 14 amino acids. Per the germline V gene, CDR1 is MNHEY and CDR2 is SMNVEV (reference sequence). The germline V and J ends were trimmed by 3 bases and 2 bases, with 9 bases remaining between them. The CDR3 spells CASSFAGDTDTQYF. Here the CDR3 DNA reads TGTGCCAGCAGTTTTGCCGGGGACACAGATACGCAGTATTTT.

Comment on this clonotype: The junction does not match germline at one end; this may be a read error. J is TRBJ1-2 and V is TRBV12-3 or TRBV12-4, with a possible D match to TRBD1 (5 bases). The CDR3 is 14 amino acids. The CDR3 sequence is CATSRSLGDYGYTF. In DNA, the CDR3 is TGTGCCACCAGTAGGAGTTTGGGGGACTATGGCTACACCTTC.

The CDR3 protein is CASSSLGAGYNEQFF. The CDR3 DNA is TGTGCCAGCAGCTCCCTGGGGGCGGGCTACAATGAGCAGTTCTTC. This chain connects TRBV5-6 to TRBJ2-1; tentatively, D is TRBD1 (6 bases). Germline-derived CDR1 and CDR2 are SGHDT and YYEEEE. V lost 3 bases, J lost 3 bases, and 13 bases lay in between. This CDR3 region has 15 residues.

The chain is built from TRBV7-2 and TRBJ2-6, with D maybe TRBD2 (5 bases). V was clipped by 0 bases and J by 1 base, with 10 bases between them. Germline V CDR1 and CDR2: SGHTA, FQGNSA. The CDR3 consists of 17 residues. The CDR3 sequence is CASSLAVRVSGANVLTF. The CDR3 nucleotides read TGTGCCAGCAGCTTAGCGGTGAGGGTTTCTGGGGCCAACGTCCTGACTTTC.

The chain combines TRBV24-1 with TRBJ2-3; a possible D gene is TRBD1 (6 bases). This CDR3 has 16 amino acids. CDR1 KGHDR and CDR2 SFDVKD come from the germline V gene. The ends were cut back, 3 bases at V and 1 base at J, with 13 bases in the middle. The CDR3 here is CATSDHREGGTDTQYF. DNA of the CDR3: TGTGCCACCAGTGATCACCGAGAGGGGGGCACAGATACGCAGTATTTT.

In this sample, this clonotype turned up once. The V and J genes are TRBV3-1 and TRBJ2-3; the match to TRBD2 covers 9 bases. The V and J ends lost 7 bases and 3 bases, in that order; junction bases with no gene match: 5. Looked up from germline, CDR1 is LGHDT and CDR2 is YNNKEL (reference sequence). The CDR3 extends over 14 amino acids. The CDR3: CASMIAGVTDTQYF. The CDR3 DNA is TGTGCCAGCATGATAGCGGGGGTGACAGATACGCAGTATTTT.

Only a few counts were recorded for this clonotype. This CDR3 reads CASRQGGDSYNEQFF. DNA of the CDR3: TGTGCCAGCAGACAGGGGGGGGACTCCTACAATGAGCAGTTCTTC. The J gene is TRBJ2-1, the V gene TRBV27; tentatively, D is TRBD1 (8 bases). V lost 6 bases and J lost 0, with 12 bases in between. Germline assignment: CDR1 MNHEY and CDR2 SMNVEV (reference sequence). The CDR3 is 15 amino acids.

The chain has TRBV19 and TRBJ2-3; D perhaps matches TRBD1 (5 bases). Per germline, CDR1 LNHDA and CDR2 SQIVND (reference sequence). The CDR3 has 15 residues. Trimming shortened V by 3 bases and J by 2 bases, and 12 bases separated the two germline ends. CDR3 nucleotide sequence: TGTGCCAGTAGTATGGGTCAGGGCCCCACAGATACGCAGTATTTT. Encoded protein: CASSMGQGPTDTQYF.

The chain has TRBV28 and TRBJ2-7, with D maybe TRBD1 (6 bases). The CDR3 covers 14 residues. Germline V gene data show CDR1 as MDHEN and CDR2 as SYDVKM. Between the trimmed V and J ends, which lost 7 bases and 3 bases, there was a span of 16 bases. DNA for the CDR3: TGTGCCAGCATCGCCACAGGGAACCACTACGAGCAGTACTTC. Its protein product is CASIATGNHYEQYF.

The chain links TRBV4-1 to TRBJ1-5, with D hard to call. The CDR3 runs 16 residues. Deletions cut 0 bases from V and 0 bases from J, with 9 bases between. Per the germline V gene, CDR1 is MGHRA and CDR2 is YSYEKL. CDR3 coding DNA: TGCGCCAGCAGCCAAGATAATGAATATAGCAATCAGCCCCAGCATTTT. Amino acid sequence: CASSQDNEYSNQPQHF.